This entry describes one T cell receptor (beta chain). The antigen is not known. Measured with immunoSEQ multiplex PCR; TCRdb has only the in-frame clones, and not every one. The table includes 200,000 to 300,000 clones, around 85% detected once. This entry belongs to a study of cytomegalovirus exposure and HLA in healthy donors. The CDR3 loop spans 14 amino acids. The V end lost 0 bases, the J end lost 9 bases, and 15 bases lay between the germline ends. CDR1 and CDR2 (germline): SGHRS, YFSETQ. Study-level points and caveats: Generally TCR sequences proved uncommon, though certain public TCRs appeared in numerous donors. Clusters of TCRs from the first cohort tended to co-occur in the 120 validation repertoires (as a later analysis found).

The donors were part of the validation cohort, which consisted of roughly 120 subjects and was separate from the first cohort of under 750 subjects. This chain links TRBV5-1 with TRBJ2-5; D not certain. The clonotype comes from a woman in her twenties or thirties in good health and CMV-seropositive. The material sequenced was PBMCs. CDR3 region: CASSLAFGSYAQYF. The CDR3 coding sequence is TGCGCCAGCAGCTTGGCTTTCGGTAGCTATGCCCAGTACTTC. The full variable domain, with the rest looked up from reference TRBV5-1 and TRBJ2-5, is KAGVTQTPRYLIKTRGQQVTLSCSPISGHRSVSWYQQTPGQGLQFLFEYFSETQRNKGNFPGRFSGRQFSNSRSEMNVSTLELGDSALYLCASSLAFGSYAQYFGPGTRLLVL.